The 10 T cell receptor beta chains below all came from one sample that was sequenced in a study of shared clonotypes between healthy human individuals. Data came from immunoSEQ multiplex PCR; TCRdb stores just in-frame clones and leaves some out. The table lists more than 2 million clones, around 93% of them singletons. Positive CCR7 selection of CD45RO-negative cells yielded the naive CD8 cells, and terminally differentiated effector memory CD45RA+ cells were excluded. The sequencing sample was made of naive CD8+ T cells from PBMCs. All receptors come from a man aged 18 to 29 in good health. Some clones in this sample may be carry-over from other donors' samples.

About this clone: The same CDR3 also results from other DNA sequences found in this sample. V usage is TRBV28 and J usage is TRBJ2-2; 8 nucleotides agree with TRBD1. CDR3 size: 14 residues. With 6 bases clipped from V and 0 bases from J, the junction kept 0 bases outside the gene matches. Germline loops: CDR1 MDHEN, CDR2 SYDVKM. CDR3 sequence: CASRDRANTGELFF. The CDR3 DNA reads TGTGCCAGCAGGGACAGGGCGAACACCGGGGAGCTGTTTTTT.

The chain combines TRBV9 with TRBJ2-7, with 7 bases aligning to TRBD1. The CDR3 has 14 amino acids. Germline V gene data show CDR1 as SGDLS and CDR2 as YYNGEE. V dropped 4 bases and J dropped 2; count of bases not matched to a gene: 6. CDR3 DNA: TGTGCCAGCAGCCCGAGACAGGGAACCTACGAGCAGTACTTC. The encoded protein is CASSPRQGTYEQYF. The full variable domain, rest sourced from reference TRBV9 and TRBJ2-7, is DSGVTQTPKHLITATGQRVTLRCSPRSGDLSVYWYQQSLDQGLQFLIQYYNGEERAKGNILERFSAQQFPDLHSELNLSSLELGDSALYFCASSPRQGTYEQYFGPGTRLTVT.

The chain carries TRBV11-1 and TRBJ1-1, with D possibly TRBD1 on 5 matching bases. Deletions cut 2 bases from V and 1 base from J, with 11 bases between. Germline V gene data show CDR1 as SGHAT and CDR2 as FQDESV (reference sequence). This CDR3 region has 15 residues. CDR3 sequence reads: CASSLYQGWNTEAFF. The DNA of the CDR3 is TGTGCCAGCAGCTTATATCAGGGCTGGAACACTGAAGCTTTCTTT.

The chain joins TRBV6-1 to TRBJ2-7; D is unresolved. The V end was cut by 1 base, the J end by 3 bases, with 16 bases between. Germline V gene sequence: CDR1 MNHNS, CDR2 SASEGT. The CDR3 is 16 residues long. CDR3 sequence reads: CASSEEVRGAYYEQYF. The CDR3 nucleotides read TGTGCCAGCAGTGAAGAGGTGCGCGGAGCCTACTACGAGCAGTACTTC.

The CDR3 sequence is CASSIQGYMNTEAFF. The DNA for the CDR3 is TGTGCCAGTAGTATTCAGGGGTACATGAACACTGAAGCTTTCTTT. V gene TRBV19 combines with J gene TRBJ1-1, with D possibly being TRBD1 (6 bases). V lost 3 bases to trimming and J lost 0 bases, with 11 bases between them. Germline lookup yields CDR1 LNHDA and CDR2 SQIVND (reference sequence). The CDR3 has 15 residues.

The chain couples TRBV2 to TRBJ2-5; the D gene could be TRBD1 or TRBD2 (5 bases each). The V and J ends lost 1 base and 5 bases respectively, with 14 bases between them. Germline V gives CDR1 SNHLY, CDR2 FYNNEI. This CDR3 has 15 residues. The CDR3 protein is CASSEGGSLGETQYF. In DNA, the CDR3 is TGTGCCAGCAGTGAAGGGGGGTCACTTGGGGAGACCCAGTACTTC. Full variable domain (missing parts from reference TRBV2 and TRBJ2-5): EPEVTQTPSHQVTQMGQEVILRCVPISNHLYFYWYRQILGQKVEFLVSFYNNEISEKSEIFDDQFSVERPDGSNFTLKIRSTKLEDSAMYFCASSEGGSLGETQYFGPGTRLLVL.

This clone was recorded once. The rearrangement uses TRBV7-9 and TRBJ2-5; 9 bases are shared with TRBD1. J gave up 3 bases and V 5 bases, and 1 base lay outside the gene matches. In germline, CDR1 is SEHNR, CDR2 FQNEAQ (reference sequence). The CDR3 sequence is 13 residues long. In DNA form, the CDR3 reads TGTGCCAGCAGCCGGACAGGGGAAGAGACCCAGTACTTC. This gives the protein CASSRTGEETQYF.

This chain connects TRBV28 to TRBJ2-2, with no clear D. The CDR3 totals 13 residues. Trimming left V 6 bases short and J 8 bases short, with 13 bases between. Looked up from germline, CDR1 is MDHEN and CDR2 is SYDVKM. The DNA for the CDR3 is TGTGCCAGCAGCCCTACTACTTCGGGGGAGCTGTTTTTT. The encoded protein is CASSPTTSGELFF.

The rearrangement links TRBV28 to TRBJ2-5; D is uncertain. The length of the CDR3 is 14 residues. The germline CDR1 and CDR2 sequences are MDHEN and SYDVKM. Deletions cut 3 bases from V and 3 bases from J, with 11 bases between. The CDR3 nucleotides are TGTGCCAGCAGTTTCCCCGAGACCAAAGAGACCCAGTACTTC. It translates to CASSFPETKETQYF.

The V and J genes are TRBV6-5 and TRBJ1-1; no reliable D call. The CDR3 runs 13 residues. V was clipped by 2 bases and J by 6 bases, with 10 bases between them. The germline CDR1 and CDR2 sequences are MNHEY and SVGAGI. Written as DNA, the CDR3 is TGTGCCAGCAGTTACGCTGAGGGCGCTGAAGCTTTCTTT. Its translation: CASSYAEGAEAFF.